These 16 T cell receptor beta chains share one sample of origin, sequenced in a study of blood T cell repertoires in COVID-19. Profiling relied on immunoSEQ multiplex PCR, and the TCRdb table lists in-frame clones only, not all of them. The sample lists approximately 170,000 clones; 86% were seen once. The specimen was peripheral blood. These receptors all come from a man aged 50 to 60 with active or convalescent COVID-19.

This clone was seen once. V is TRBV5-1 and J is TRBJ2-7, with D maybe TRBD2 (6 bases). V was pared by 0 bases and J by 5 bases, with 12 bases between. This CDR3 spans 14 amino acids. Germline CDR1 reads SGHRS; CDR2 reads YFSETQ. As DNA, the CDR3 is TGCGCCAGCAGCTTGGAGAGTTCGGGGGACGAGCAGTACTTC. It is translated as CASSLESSGDEQYF.

The chain combines TRBV6-1 with TRBJ1-5; no clear D. The V gene's germline CDR1 is MNHNS and CDR2 SASEGT. V shed 1 base and J shed 0 bases, with 7 bases lying between them. The CDR3 has 15 amino acids. The CDR3: CASSEGVYSNQPQHF. Here the CDR3 DNA reads TGTGCCAGCAGTGAAGGCGTATATAGCAATCAGCCCCAGCATTTT.

The chain links TRBV29-1 to TRBJ2-3; the match to TRBD2 covers 8 bases. This CDR3 spans 14 amino acids. V shed 1 base and J 5 bases; nucleotides not matched to a gene: 5. Per germline, CDR1 SQVTM and CDR2 ANQGSEA. The CDR3 sequence: CSVEAGGRGDTQYF. The DNA of the CDR3 is TGCAGCGTTGAAGCGGGAGGGCGTGGAGATACGCAGTATTTT.

This chain uses TRBV6-2 or TRBV6-3 with TRBJ2-5; 8 bases line up with TRBD2. Trimming at V came to 5 bases and at J to 5 bases, leaving 16 bases not matched to a gene. This CDR3 has 17 amino acids. CDR1 and CDR2 from the germline V gene are MNHEY and SVGEGT. The CDR3 region is CASSDERGAGVGETQYF. As DNA, the CDR3 is TGTGCCAGCAGTGACGAGAGGGGAGCGGGGGTCGGGGAGACCCAGTACTTC.

The V gene is TRBV7-9, the J gene TRBJ2-5; 13 bases align to TRBD2. The V gene's germline CDR1 is SEHNR and CDR2 FQNEAQ (reference sequence). V lost 5 bases, J lost 5 bases, and 8 bases stayed unmatched. The CDR3 consists of 16 residues. CDR3 nucleotide sequence: TGTGCCAGCAGCCTCGGACTAGCGGGGGTTGGGGAGACCCAGTACTTC. It translates to CASSLGLAGVGETQYF.

The rearrangement uses TRBV28 and TRBJ1-1; TRBD1 is a possible D gene (5 bases). The CDR3 spans 14 residues. Deletions cut 6 bases from V and 4 bases from J, with 15 bases between. From germline, CDR1 is MDHEN and CDR2 SYDVKM. In DNA form, the CDR3 reads TGTGCCAGCAGGTCACTCCAGGGTATCACTGAAGCTTTCTTT. It translates to CASRSLQGITEAFF.

V and J are TRBV13 and TRBJ2-4; D not resolved. CDR1 PRHDT and CDR2 FYEKMQ come from the germline V gene (reference sequence). Trimming shortened V by 3 bases and J by 3 bases, and 6 bases separated the two germline ends. The length of the CDR3 is 13 residues. CDR3 coding DNA: TGTGCCAGCAGCTTTGGCGGCAAAAACATTCAGTACTTC. It encodes CASSFGGKNIQYF.

This clone was picked up one time. V and J are TRBV6-5 and TRBJ1-1; D call uncertain. The CDR3 loop spans 14 amino acids. The germline gives CDR1 MNHEY, CDR2 SVGAGI. V gave up 8 bases and J gave up 2 bases, with 15 bases separating them. The DNA of the CDR3 is TGTGCCAGCTTTTACCAGACGGGTAACACTGAAGCTTTCTTT. It encodes CASFYQTGNTEAFF.

The genes are TRBV28 and TRBJ1-6; D uncertain. Trimming pared 2 bases from V and 7 bases from J, leaving 12 bases between. The CDR3 sequence is 15 residues long. Germline V gene lookup returns CDR1 MDHEN and CDR2 SYDVKM. DNA of the CDR3: TGTGCCAGCAGTTTAGTCCCGAGATCCAATTCACCCCTCCACTTT. Translating gives CASSLVPRSNSPLHF.

The chain recombines TRBV6-2 or TRBV6-3 with TRBJ2-4; possible D gene TRBD2, 5 bases. Germline V gene sequence: CDR1 MNHEY, CDR2 SVGEGT. V lost 1 base, J lost 5 bases, and 9 bases lay in between. This CDR3 is 14 amino acids long. CDR3 DNA: TGTGCCAGCAGTTACTATTCCGGGGAAAACATTCAGTACTTC. This gives the protein CASSYYSGENIQYF.

This clone was detected only a few times. This chain links TRBV7-3 with TRBJ1-3, with a weak D call TRBD1 (6 bases). The CDR3 sequence is 17 residues long. Germline lookup yields CDR1 SGHTA and CDR2 FQGTGA. V was clipped by 3 bases and J by 1 base, with 16 bases between them. CDR3 residues: CASSFLGRGSSGNTIYF. The CDR3 DNA follows: TGTGCCAGCAGCTTTTTAGGGAGGGGGTCGTCTGGAAACACCATATATTTT.

In the case of this clone: The same CDR3 arises from other DNA sequences in this sample as well. The V call is TRBV7-2, the J call TRBJ2-5, with a possible D match to TRBD1 (5 bases). The CDR3 has 13 amino acids. CDR1 and CDR2 (germline): SGHTA, FQGNSA. Trimming removed 4 bases from V and 0 bases from J, with 6 bases in between. The CDR3 region has the DNA TGTGCCAGCAGCTCAGGGTACCAAGAGACCCAGTACTTC. Its protein is CASSSGYQETQYF.

V is TRBV28 and J is TRBJ1-2, with D possibly TRBD1 on 6 matching bases. The CDR3 has 13 amino acids. Trimming took off 5 bases at V and 7 bases at J, with 14 bases between the two ends. Germline CDR1 and CDR2: MDHEN and SYDVKM. CDR3 amino acids: CASSNQGRPGYTF. DNA of the CDR3: TGTGCCAGCAGTAATCAGGGGCGTCCTGGCTACACCTTC.

The chain uses TRBV19 and TRBJ2-5, with TRBD1 as a possible D gene (6 bases). The CDR3 consists of 15 residues. CDR1 and CDR2 from the germline V gene are LNHDA and SQIVND (reference sequence). Between the trimmed V and J ends, which lost 3 bases and 5 bases, there was a span of 16 bases. The CDR3 spells CASSMPQGTGETQYF. The CDR3 DNA follows: TGTGCCAGTAGTATGCCTCAGGGGACCGGGGAGACCCAGTACTTC.

The count of this clone is one. The chain recombines TRBV3-1 (or the pseudogene TRBV3-2) with TRBJ1-2, with TRBD1 as a possible D gene (6 bases). The CDR3 sequence is 13 residues long. Germline V gives CDR1 LGHDT, CDR2 YNNKEL (reference sequence). V gave up 5 bases and J gave up 4 bases, with 11 bases separating them. Here the CDR3 reads CASSADRFYGYTF. The CDR3 nucleotides are TGTGCCAGCAGCGCGGACAGATTCTATGGCTACACCTTC.

The chain couples TRBV11-2 to TRBJ1-1; 9 nucleotides align to TRBD1. J was trimmed by 6 bases and V by 5 bases; bases with no gene match: 13. Germline CDR1 is SGHAT and CDR2 is FQNNGV. The CDR3 has 16 residues. The CDR3 DNA is TGTGCCAGCAGCAAGTGGACAGGGGATACTTTCGCTGAAGCTTTCTTT. Amino acid sequence: CASSKWTGDTFAEAFF.